These 32 T cell receptor beta chains were all obtained from the same sample, sequenced in a study of early T cells in non-severe SARS-CoV-2 infection. One entry per CDR3 protein, called by TCRdb with MiXCR from the 5' RACE reads. The table lists some 90,000 distinct CDR3 sequences, about 15% of them singletons. Sequenced: whole blood. The receptors come from an adult who was a healthcare worker with PCR-confirmed SARS-CoV-2 infection or an uninfected control (not recorded which).

This CDR3 reads CASSIFQDASTDTQYF. The CDR3 DNA is TGTGCCAGCAGCATATTCCAGGATGCTAGCACAGATACGCAGTATTTT. J is TRBJ2-3 and V is TRBV7-6; D gene ambiguous. From germline, CDR1 is SGHVS and CDR2 FNYEAQ. Trimming stripped 5 bases from V and 0 bases from J, with 15 bases between. There are 16 residues in the CDR3.

The sample holds many counts of this clonotype. The chain recombines TRBV6-2 or TRBV6-3 with TRBJ1-6, with D perhaps TRBD1 (5 bases). Germline V gene lookup returns CDR1 MNHEY and CDR2 SVGEGT. The CDR3 is made up of 12 amino acids. V shed 6 bases and J shed 9 bases, with 9 bases lying between them. CDR3 sequence reads: CASSFGGSPLHF. The CDR3 DNA follows: TGTGCCAGCAGCTTCGGGGGTTCACCCCTCCACTTT.

This clonotype was counted a single time. The junction shows a germline mismatch at one end, possibly a read error. This chain connects TRBV11-2 to TRBJ2-7; D is uncertain. Germline V gene sequence: CDR1 SGHAT, CDR2 FQNNGV. The CDR3 length is 14 residues. The CDR3 DNA reads as TGTGCCGGCAGCTTAGTTTCCCCCATGGGGGAGCAGTACTTC. Translation gives CAGSLVSPMGEQYF.

The rearrangement uses TRBV28 and TRBJ2-7; D unresolved. Per the germline V gene, CDR1 is MDHEN and CDR2 is SYDVKM. The ends were cut back, 5 bases at V and 12 bases at J, with 20 bases in the middle. The CDR3 is 13 residues long. CDR3 sequence (DNA): TGTGCCAGCAGTCCTCACCCGAGACACCTGCGGTACTTC. Its protein product is CASSPHPRHLRYF.

This clonotype was recorded many times. CDR3 DNA: TGCGCCAGCAGCTTGGCTGAGACCCAGTACTTC. It yields the protein CASSLAETQYF. This chain joins TRBV5-1 and TRBJ2-5; D remains unclear. The V gene lost 0 bases and the J gene lost 5 bases, with 2 bases spanning the gap. Germline loops: CDR1 SGHRS, CDR2 YFSETQ. The CDR3 length is 11 residues.

The chain combines TRBV7-2 with TRBJ2-5, with D unresolved. The CDR3 covers 12 residues. Per the germline V gene, CDR1 is SGHTA and CDR2 is FQGNSA. Trimming stripped 2 bases from V and 4 bases from J, with 5 bases between. The CDR3 bases are TGTGCCAGCAGCTTAAGCCGAGAGACCCAGTACTTC. It is translated as CASSLSRETQYF.

The V and J genes are TRBV20-1 and TRBJ2-1; a possible D gene is TRBD2 (6 bases). CDR3 length equals 17 residues. V was clipped by 3 bases and J by 2 bases, with 20 bases between them. CDR1 and CDR2 (germline): DFQATT, SNEGSKA (reference sequence). The DNA for the CDR3 is TGCAGTGCTAGCGGGAGCCCAGAGTTGGGGCCCTACAATGAGCAGTTCTTC. Translation: CSASGSPELGPYNEQFF.

J is TRBJ2-7 and V is TRBV7-8, with D possibly being TRBD2 (5 bases). This CDR3 spans 16 amino acids. The germline gives CDR1 SGHVS, CDR2 FQNEAQ. Trimming took 1 base from V and 7 from J, leaving 20 bases between them. CDR3 sequence (DNA): TGTGCCAGCAGCTTAGTTGATAGAAATCCCCGGGGTGAGCAGTACTTC. Its translation is CASSLVDRNPRGEQYF.

Only a few counts were recorded for this clonotype. This chain connects TRBV14 to TRBJ1-5; D uncertain. The CDR3 loop spans 13 amino acids. From germline, CDR1 is SGHDN and CDR2 FVKESK. The V gene lost 1 base and the J gene lost 6 bases, with 7 bases spanning the gap. CDR3 sequence: CASSQVLPQPQHF. The CDR3 DNA sequence: TGTGCCAGCAGCCAAGTTCTCCCTCAGCCCCAGCATTTT.

This chain connects TRBV20-1 to TRBJ1-1; D is undetermined. The CDR3 runs to 11 residues. The germline CDR1 and CDR2 sequences are DFQATT and SNEGSKA (reference sequence). V lost 0 bases, J lost 6 bases, and 5 bases lay in between. The CDR3, as DNA: TGCAGTGCTAGAGAAGGACCTGAAGCTTTCTTT. As protein: CSAREGPEAFF.

This clonotype was recorded at least ten times. The chain combines TRBV12-3 or TRBV12-4 with TRBJ1-3; D gene unclear. Trimming left V 6 bases short and J 0 bases short, with 15 bases between. The CDR3 has 16 amino acids. CDR3 region: CASSPRRTGSGNTIYF. CDR3 nucleotides: TGTGCCAGCAGCCCACGCAGGACTGGCTCTGGAAACACCATATATTTT.

J is TRBJ2-3 and V is TRBV27; TRBD2 might be the D (6 bases). From germline, CDR1 is MNHEY and CDR2 SMNVEV (reference sequence). The CDR3 runs 13 residues. V was cut by 5 bases and J by 7 bases, with 13 bases left in between. The CDR3 is CASSPTGTYTQYF. The CDR3, as DNA: TGTGCCAGCAGTCCCACCGGGACTTATACGCAGTATTTT.

This clonotype was found a few times. The chain has TRBV2 and TRBJ1-1; D is ambiguous. From germline, CDR1 is SNHLY and CDR2 FYNNEI. V lost 4 bases, J lost 6 bases, and 27 bases lay in between. The CDR3 covers 18 residues. The CDR3 loop reads CASSVVGAAKLTNAEAFF. The CDR3 DNA follows: TGTGCCAGCAGTGTAGTCGGTGCAGCAAAGCTCACCAACGCTGAAGCTTTCTTT.

Ten or more counts support this clonotype. The chain carries TRBV7-6 and TRBJ1-6; TRBD1 aligns across 9 bases. Trimming at V came to 3 bases and at J to 10 bases, leaving 4 bases not matched to a gene. CDR3 length: 14 residues. In germline, CDR1 is SGHVS, CDR2 FNYEAQ. The chain's CDR3 is CASSFRQGESPLHF. The CDR3 DNA reads TGTGCCAGCAGCTTCAGACAGGGGGAATCACCCCTCCACTTT.

In DNA, the CDR3 is TGCGCCAGCAGCCAAGATCGGTTGGGGGTTGAGCAGTACTTC. It codes for CASSQDRLGVEQYF. The chain recombines TRBV4-3 with TRBJ2-7, with D perhaps assigned TRBD1 or TRBD2 (5 bases each). Germline assignment: CDR1 LGHNA and CDR2 YSLEER. Trimming cost V 0 bases and J 7 bases, with 13 bases left between them. CDR3 size: 14 residues.

The gene calls are TRBV20-1 and TRBJ2-3; no firm D call. The V end lost 3 bases, the J end lost 1 base, and 23 bases lay between the germline ends. This CDR3 spans 18 amino acids. CDR1 and CDR2 (germline): DFQATT, SNEGSKA (reference sequence). The CDR3 here is CSARSPLKYFEGTDTQYF. CDR3 nucleotides: TGCAGTGCTAGGTCTCCCCTCAAATACTTCGAGGGCACAGATACGCAGTATTTT.

This clonotype was seen a few times. The chain carries TRBV6-2 or TRBV6-3 and TRBJ1-2; D might be TRBD1 (5 bases). This CDR3 is built from 11 residues. V shed 8 bases and J shed 6 bases, with 10 bases lying between them. Per the germline V gene, CDR1 is MNHEY and CDR2 is SVGEGT. The CDR3 reads CASQGMDGYTF. CDR3 DNA sequence: TGTGCCAGCCAGGGTATGGATGGCTACACCTTC.

The chain recombines TRBV11-2 with TRBJ2-1; D not certain. The germline V gene encodes CDR1 SGHAT and CDR2 FQNNGV. The CDR3 runs to 14 residues. The V end lost 8 bases, the J end lost 4 bases, and 15 bases lay between the germline ends. The CDR3 bases are TGTGCCAGCGGTTTCGCCGGGCTTTACAATGAGCAGTTCTTC. Amino acid sequence: CASGFAGLYNEQFF.

This chain connects TRBV28 to TRBJ2-3, with 8 nucleotides matching TRBD2. This CDR3 has 14 amino acids. Germline V lookup: CDR1 MDHEN, CDR2 SYDVKM. Losses at the gene ends were 5 bases for V and 5 bases for J; bases not matched to a gene: 6. The CDR3 sequence: CASSPGLEGDTQYF. CDR3 bases: TGTGCCAGCAGTCCGGGACTAGAGGGAGATACGCAGTATTTT.

The table lists this clonotype with many counts. The chain is built from TRBV20-1 and TRBJ1-1; D is undetermined. Trimming cost V 2 bases and J 5 bases, with 21 bases left between them. The CDR3 extends over 16 amino acids. Germline V gene lookup returns CDR1 DFQATT and CDR2 SNEGSKA (reference sequence). The CDR3 bases are TGCAGTGCTAGACGGAGAAACACCCCCGCGGGGACTGAAGCTTTCTTT. It translates to CSARRRNTPAGTEAFF.

This clonotype has just a few counts. V gene TRBV3-1 combines with J gene TRBJ2-5; no clear D gene. Trimming removed 6 bases from V and 3 bases from J, with 20 bases in between. Per germline, CDR1 LGHDT and CDR2 YNNKEL (reference sequence). CDR3 length: 16 amino acids. The CDR3 is CASSHALWNVKETQYF. The CDR3 coding sequence is TGTGCCAGCAGTCATGCCCTTTGGAACGTGAAAGAGACCCAGTACTTC.

This clonotype has ten or more counts. The genes are TRBV7-9 and TRBJ2-5, with D possibly being TRBD1 or TRBD2 (5 bases each). The germline V gene has CDR1 SEHNR and CDR2 FQNEAQ (reference sequence). The CDR3 totals 16 residues. V lost 2 bases to trimming and J lost 5 bases, with 18 bases between them. In DNA, the CDR3 is TGTGCCAGCAGCTTACGTAAGAGCAGGGAGACGGAGACCCAGTACTTC. Translating it yields CASSLRKSRETETQYF.

The rearrangement links TRBV29-1 to TRBJ1-2; 7 nucleotides line up with TRBD1. J was trimmed by 8 bases and V by 3 bases; bases with no gene match: 15. Germline values: CDR1 SQVTM, CDR2 ANQGSEA. The CDR3 is 15 residues long. The CDR3 protein is CSVDPAGQGDWGYTF. DNA of the CDR3: TGCAGCGTTGACCCGGCAGGGCAGGGGGACTGGGGCTACACCTTC.

Only a few counts were recorded for this clonotype. V usage is TRBV19 and J usage is TRBJ1-1, with 10 bases aligning to TRBD1. The trim removed 4 bases at V and 12 bases at J, leaving 5 bases unmatched. The germline V gene encodes CDR1 LNHDA and CDR2 SQIVND (reference sequence). The CDR3 is made up of 12 amino acids. DNA for the CDR3: TGTGCCAGTAGTAGCGACAGGGGGCGGTCTTTCTTT. Translated: CASSSDRGRSFF.

The chain links TRBV7-9 to TRBJ1-1, with D possibly being TRBD1 (6 bases). Germline values: CDR1 SEHNR, CDR2 FQNEAQ (reference sequence). The CDR3 loop spans 11 amino acids. Trimming shortened V by 4 bases and J by 10 bases, and 10 bases separated the two germline ends. CDR3 sequence: CASSSTGVAFF. The CDR3 DNA is TGTGCCAGCAGCTCGACAGGAGTAGCTTTCTTT. The full variable domain, in which reference TRBV7-9 and TRBJ1-1 provide the parts outside the CDR3, is DTGVSQNPRHKITKRGQNVTFRCDPISEHNRLYWYRQTLGQGPEFLTYFQNEAQLEKSRLLSDRFSAERPKGSFSTLEIQRTEQGDSAMYLCASSSTGVAFFGQGTRLTVV.

This clonotype came up many times. The chain has TRBV20-1 and TRBJ2-7; possibly TRBD2 for D (5 bases). This CDR3 region has 12 residues. Trimming stripped 3 bases from V and 6 bases from J, with 12 bases between. The V gene's germline CDR1 is DFQATT and CDR2 SNEGSKA (reference sequence). In DNA form, the CDR3 reads TGCAGTGCTAGTGAGGGTCTCACCGAGCAGTACTTC. It translates to CSASEGLTEQYF.

This chain links TRBV20-1 with TRBJ2-1, with D tentatively TRBD2 (5 bases). The V and J ends lost 1 base and 7 bases respectively, with 11 bases between them. This CDR3 contains 13 residues. The germline V gene encodes CDR1 DFQATT and CDR2 SNEGSKA (reference sequence). The CDR3 is CSARVAQRNEQFF. The CDR3 bases are TGCAGTGCTAGAGTGGCCCAGCGGAATGAGCAGTTCTTC.

This clonotype was seen only a few times. The chain couples TRBV20-1 to TRBJ1-5; D is undetermined. CDR3 length equals 14 residues. V was cut by 0 bases and J by 4 bases, with 10 bases left in between. CDR1 and CDR2 (germline): DFQATT, SNEGSKA (reference sequence). CDR3 loop: CSARDRAGNQPQHF. The DNA for the CDR3 is TGCAGTGCTAGAGATAGGGCCGGTAATCAGCCCCAGCATTTT.

This clonotype appeared many times. The chain combines TRBV21-1 with TRBJ2-1; the table calls TRBD1, which could not be checked here. TRBV21-1 is designated a pseudogene. The CDR3 runs to 16 residues. CDR3 coding DNA: TGTGCCAGCACGCGACCCAGGGGCCCCAACGACAATGAGCAGTTCTTC. Protein sequence: CASTRPRGPNDNEQFF.

This clonotype occurred many times. The chain joins TRBV6-2 or TRBV6-3 to TRBJ1-2; TRBD1 matches 9 bases. Looked up from germline, CDR1 is MNHEY and CDR2 is SVGEGT. V shed 10 bases and J 4 bases; nucleotides not matched to a gene: 7. The CDR3 has 13 amino acids. The CDR3 loop reads CATRDRDFYGYTF. The DNA for the CDR3 is TGTGCCACGAGGGACAGGGACTTCTATGGCTACACCTTC.

This clonotype has at least ten counts. The chain recombines TRBV7-2 with TRBJ2-1; D not resolved. The CDR3 extends over 14 amino acids. Germline-derived CDR1 and CDR2 are SGHTA and FQGNSA. Trimming pared 5 bases from V and 0 bases from J, leaving 8 bases between. CDR3 DNA: TGTGCCAGCAGCGGAGCCAGCTCCTACAATGAGCAGTTCTTC. Amino acid sequence: CASSGASSYNEQFF.

The chain is built from TRBV11-2 and TRBJ2-5; D perhaps matches TRBD1 (5 bases). V was shortened by 3 bases and J by 5 bases, with 16 bases between the two germline ends. The CDR3 is made up of 15 amino acids. Germline V CDR1 and CDR2: SGHAT, FQNNGV. CDR3 protein: CASSLVQANRETQYF. Here the CDR3 DNA reads TGTGCCAGCAGCTTGGTACAGGCTAATAGGGAGACCCAGTACTTC.